This is a list of T cell receptor beta chains from one sample in a study of blood T cell repertoires in COVID-19. Here immunoSEQ multiplex PCR was the method, and the copy in TCRdb shows in-frame clones only, minus some. The profile shows a few hundred thousand clones, approximately 91% of them singletons. Specimen: PBMCs or T cells enriched from blood (not recorded which). These receptors were collected from a woman aged 35 to 49 who had been exposed to COVID-19. Both conserved end residues are part of each CDR3. The D gene is left open where the match is weak. Size values are once, few and many counts, or a class for expanded clones, and some rows have none.

>TRBJ2-7|.|TRBV30|12|.
TGTGCCTGGAGTGTACAGGGTTACGAGCAGTACTTC
CAWSVQGYEQYF
>TRBJ1-4|.|TRBV7-2|13|.
TGTGCCAGCAGTCGTGGGGGGTATGAAAAACTGTTTTTT
CASSRGGYEKLFF
>TRBJ1-6|.|TRBV2|14|.
TGTGCCAGAGGGTGGGGGCGCAATAATTCACCCCTCCACTTT
CARGWGRNNSPLHF
>TRBJ2-7|TRBD2|TRBV5-1|14|.
TGCGCCAGCAGCTGGGAGGGGCACTCCTACGAGCAGTACTTC
CASSWEGHSYEQYF
>TRBJ1-6|.|TRBV5-1|12|.
TGCGCCAGCAGCAATGCCGAGCCACCCCTCCACTTT
CASSNAEPPLHF
>TRBJ1-2|.|TRBV7-6|17|.
TGTGCCAGCAGCCCCCGACCCTGGACAGCCAGTACCTATGGCTACACCTTC
CASSPRPWTASTYGYTF
>TRBJ2-5|TRBD1|TRBV2|14|.
TGTGCCAGTTCCGGGACAGACATTCGGGGGACCCAGTACTTC
CASSGTDIRGTQYF
>TRBJ1-3|.|TRBV15|14|once
TGTGCCACCAGCAGCGGGGGTGGTAGGAACACCATATATTTT
CATSSGGGRNTIYF
>TRBJ1-1|.|TRBV9|13|.
TGTGCCAGCAGAGCCCCAACGAACACTGAAGCTTTCTTT
CASRAPTNTEAFF
>TRBJ2-1|.|TRBV29-1|14|.
TGCAGCGTTGAGGAGGTAAGCTCCTACAATGAGCAGTTCTTC
CSVEEVSSYNEQFF
>TRBJ1-5|TRBD1|TRBV19|16|.
TGTGCCAGTAGGAGAGGACAGGGACGAGGCAATCAGCCCCAGCATTTT
CASRRGQGRGNQPQHF
>TRBJ2-7|TRBD1|TRBV7-9|15|.
TGTGCCAGCAGCAGACAGGGACAGGGTTCCTACGAGCAGTACTTC
CASSRQGQGSYEQYF
>TRBJ1-2|.|TRBV3-1/TRBV3-2|15|.
TGTGCCAGCAGCCAAGGACAGGTAGTTAACTATGGCTACACCTTC
CASSQGQVVNYGYTF
>TRBJ1-4|TRBD1|TRBV6-5|16|.
TGTGCCAGCAGTTACTCCCGGGACAGCTCTAATGAAAAACTGTTTTTT
CASSYSRDSSNEKLFF
>TRBJ1-5|.|TRBV9|14|.
TGTGCCAGCAGCGTAGTGTCAGAGGATCAGCCCCAGCATTTT
CASSVVSEDQPQHF
>TRBJ1-5|TRBD1|TRBV18|15|.
TGTGCCAGCTCGACAGGGGGCTTGGGCAATCAGCCCCAGCATTTT
CASSTGGLGNQPQHF
>TRBJ2-1|TRBD2|TRBV9|15|.
TGTGCCAGCAGCGTAGGGGTAGCGGGGAGGGATGAGCAGTTCTTC
CASSVGVAGRDEQFF
>TRBJ1-2|TRBD1|TRBV15|15|.
TGTGCCACCAGCAGAGATTTGGGGACAGCCTATGGCTACACCTTC
CATSRDLGTAYGYTF
>TRBJ1-5|.|TRBV10-1|16|few
TGCGCCAGCGGAGGACCGGACCGAAATAGCAATCAGCCCCAGCATTTT
CASGGPDRNSNQPQHF